This T cell receptor (beta chain) was captured in a study of T cell responses to AZD1222 COVID-19 vaccine (dated by TCRdb to the early 2020s). In the study overall: A total of 233 trial participants underwent TCR sequencing, of whom under 220 had received two doses of AZD1222 and 26 had received two doses of the MenACWY control vaccine. Trial participants were enrolled by age into 18-55, 56-69 and 70-plus year subgroups, with approximately 150, 28 and 58 TCR-sequenced participants respectively.

The junction carries 21 bases between V and J, which are trimmed by 1 base and 6 bases respectively. For CDR1 and CDR2, the germline V gene lists SGHVS and FQNEAQ. The CDR3, from cysteine to phenylalanine, totals 17 residues. Only CDR3 DNA is held: 51 bases, read in frame from base 1. On the study overall, not on this receptor specifically: Vaccine-associated CD4 TCRs spanned the whole spike protein, with dominant responses in regions 160-218 and 743-854. The 56-69-year group was small, and its depth increase did not reach significance, likely because of low power. Reportedly, almost half of the unique spike-specific TCRs recognized epitopes lying outside the regions that are mutated in the B.1.351 and B.1.1.7 variants. After two AZD1222 doses, both the breadth and the depth of spike-specific TCRs were significantly higher than at day 0 and than in MenACWY recipients. Because no day 14 peak-response samples were available, the repertoires could be characterized only after the peak T cell response. Conclusions about previously exposed vaccinees were limited because only six AZD1222 recipients were SARS-CoV-2 seropositive at baseline. Participants were mostly white British, with more females than males. The authors suggested clonal diversity may have been underestimated.

The time point label corresponds to: about 28 days (+/-7) after the second vaccine dose. AZD1222 recipients with second doses at about 4 weeks or about 12 weeks were pooled, because spike-specific TCR depth and breadth did not differ between schedules. Vaccinee samples were obtained from the UK trials COV001 and COV002, which included a single-blind randomized controlled phase 2/3 trial of AZD1222 (ChAdOx1 nCoV-19) in healthy adults. For TCRbeta chain sequencing, PBMC samples were collected from trial participants at day 0 and at day 28 after the second dose. The CDR3 regions of human TCRbeta chains were subjected to immunosequencing. Processing in the source paper ran as follows. Repertoire TCRs were matched against a reference library of SARS-CoV-2-specific TCRs generated with the MIRA antigen-specificity platform. Breadth was defined as the fraction of unique TCRs that were SARS-CoV-2-associated, and depth was defined as the fraction of total T cells that were SARS-CoV-2-associated. Using the MIRA data, each spike-specific TCR was mapped to the spike region that the TCR reacts to and placed in a CD4 or CD8 class. Log10-transformed breadth and depth values were compared by one-way ANOVA with Sidak's multiple comparisons tests. The clones in this table, taken by TCRdb from immuneACCESS, are in-frame only. Not every clone is retained; where verified, under half of the shortfall comes from an unresolved V gene, and the cause of the rest is unknown. The V and J calls and clone size come from that table; D and trimming were worked out from the DNA. The sample has around 140,000 clones on record, roughly nine tenths of them singletons. Around 1.7% of the sample is held by the ten biggest clonotypes.

In the case of this clone: This clone's antigen is unknown. Base qualities were left out, and no much larger clone turns up one base away.

The specimen was peripheral blood, collected 28 days after the second AZD1222 dose. Rearrangement joined TRBV7-8 to TRBJ1-1, and possibly TRBD1, on 5 matching bases. The sequence derives from an adult who received the AZD1222 COVID-19 vaccine. Read as DNA, the sequence is TGTGCCAGCAGCTTAGTCGGATCTGGGGCAATGCAAGCTGAAGCTTTCTTT. It codes for CASSLVGSGAMQAEAFF.